These T cell receptor beta chains were read from a single sample in a study of blood T cell repertoires in COVID-19. Clones were sequenced by immunoSEQ multiplex PCR, and TCRdb holds only the in-frame ones, with some missing. The profile covers about 65,000 clones, with 93% appearing a single time and 2.5% to 3% taken by the ten largest. Sequenced sample: peripheral blood. The receptor set was obtained from a man aged 65-85 years with active COVID-19. The CDR3 runs from the conserved cysteine through the conserved F or W. The order of the fields is D gene, J gene, V gene, clone size, CDR3 protein, CDR3 DNA. The D gene is left open where the match is weak. Rows may omit the clone size; those that give it use once, few, many or a size class.

>TRBD1|TRBJ1-6|TRBV10-2|once
CASSDRDRGSPLHF
TGCGCCAGCAGTGACAGGGACAGGGGGTCCCCCCTCCACTTT
>NA|TRBJ2-5|TRBV6-4|NA
CASSVLRQETQYF
TGTGCCAGCAGTGTGTTGCGGCAAGAGACCCAGTACTTC
>TRBD1|TRBJ2-7|TRBV6-5|once
CAVSRAQGAYEQYF
TGTGCCGTATCCCGCGCACAGGGGGCGTACGAGCAGTACTTC
>NA|TRBJ2-2|TRBV7-6|NA
CASSFQENTGELFF
TGTGCCAGCAGCTTTCAGGAGAACACCGGGGAGCTGTTTTTT
>TRBD1|TRBJ2-7|TRBV5-4|NA
CASSWGGDRVSEQYF
TGTGCCAGCAGCTGGGGGGGGGACAGGGTCTCCGAGCAGTACTTC
>NA|TRBJ2-3|TRBV4-3|NA
CASSNSDTQYF
TGCGCCAGCAGCAACTCTGATACGCAGTATTTT
>NA|TRBJ2-5|TRBV18|NA
CASSPTGETQYF
TGTGCCAGCTCACCAACCGGGGAGACCCAGTACTTC
>NA|TRBJ2-1|TRBV6-6|NA
CASNGGGPNEQFF
TGTGCCAGCAACGGAGGGGGCCCCAATGAGCAGTTCTTC
>NA|TRBJ1-6|TRBV16|NA
CASSLSYPGNSPLHF
TGTGCCAGCAGCTTGTCATACCCGGGGAATTCACCCCTCCACTTT
>TRBD1|TRBJ1-5|TRBV12-3/TRBV12-4|NA
CASSLGQGQPQHF
TGTGCCAGCAGTTTAGGACAGGGGCAGCCCCAGCATTTT
>NA|TRBJ2-7|TRBV20-1|NA
CSASPQFYEQYF
TGCAGTGCTAGTCCCCAGTTCTACGAGCAGTACTTC
>TRBD1|TRBJ2-7|TRBV7-9|NA
CASGSRDRVDDEQYF
TGTGCCAGCGGCTCCAGGGACAGGGTTGACGACGAGCAGTACTTC
>TRBD1|TRBJ2-1|TRBV11-3|NA
CASSLVQGVNNEQFF
TGTGCCAGCAGCTTAGTACAGGGGGTCAACAATGAGCAGTTCTTC
>NA|TRBJ1-2|TRBV12-3/TRBV12-4|NA
CASSLRQLYF
TGTGCCAGCAGTCTAAGACAGCTATACTTC
>TRBD1|TRBJ1-1|TRBV3-1/TRBV3-2|NA
CASSQDWSASGDRGQTEAFF
TGTGCCAGCAGCCAAGACTGGTCGGCTTCGGGGGACAGGGGGCAAACTGAAGCTTTCTTT
>NA|TRBJ2-1|TRBV27|NA
CASRGLGEGVNEQFF
TGTGCCAGCAGGGGCCTCGGGGAGGGGGTGAATGAGCAGTTCTTC
>TRBD1|TRBJ1-4|TRBV7-8|NA
CASSLAGWGQGHQKLFF
TGTGCCAGCAGCTTAGCCGGTTGGGGACAGGGGCATCAAAAACTGTTTTTT
>TRBD2|TRBJ2-2|TRBV7-2|NA
CASSLRLAGVTGELFF
TGTGCCAGCAGCTTACGACTAGCGGGGGTAACCGGGGAGCTGTTTTTT
>NA|TRBJ1-4|TRBV18|NA
CASSPSRVDEKLFF
TGTGCCAGCTCACCATCCAGGGTGGATGAAAAACTGTTTTTT